The 23 T cell receptor beta chains presented below share a single source sample, sequenced in a study of T cells in localized non-small cell lung cancer. Clones were read by immunoSEQ multiplex PCR, and TCRdb kept only the in-frame ones, dropping some. The sample records roughly 20,000 clones, 70% to 90% being singletons. Sequencing used peripheral blood, obtained before any cancer treatment. Receptors originate from a male donor at least 60 years old with stage I lung adenocarcinoma.

The chain has TRBV15 and TRBJ2-1, with D possibly being TRBD1 (6 bases). Germline CDR1 reads LNHNV; CDR2 reads YYDKDF (reference sequence). The CDR3 extends over 15 amino acids. Trimming removed 2 bases from V and 4 bases from J, with 12 bases in between. The CDR3 DNA reads as TGTGCCACCAGCAGAAATAGACAGGTATACAATGAGCAGTTCTTC. It yields the protein CATSRNRQVYNEQFF. Full variable domain (outside the CDR3, taken from reference TRBV15 and TRBJ2-1): DAMVIQNPRYQVTQFGKPVTLSCSQTLNHNVMYWYQQKSSQAPKLLFHYYDKDFNNEADTPDNFQSRRPNTSFCFLDIRSPGLGDTAMYLCATSRNRQVYNEQFFGPGTRLTVL.

The chain has TRBV4-3 and TRBJ2-7, with TRBD2 matching 10 bases. Per germline, CDR1 LGHNA and CDR2 YSLEER. The CDR3 is 18 residues long. The V gene end was trimmed by 2 bases and the J gene end by 7 bases; junction bases not matched to a gene: 17. CDR3 in amino acids: CASSQYLITSGVVREQYF. CDR3 sequence (DNA): TGCGCCAGCAGCCAATATTTAATTACTAGCGGGGTGGTTCGGGAGCAGTACTTC.

The chain employs TRBV28 and TRBJ1-6; 10 bases agree with TRBD1. The CDR3 is 16 amino acids. The germline CDR1 and CDR2 sequences are MDHEN and SYDVKM. With V trimmed by 1 base and J by 8 bases, 5 bases remained unmatched. In DNA, the CDR3 is TGTGCCAGCAGTTTATCGGGGGGGACAGGGGATTCACCCCTCCACTTT. It codes for CASSLSGGTGDSPLHF.

The rearrangement joins TRBV30 to TRBJ2-2, with 7 bases that match TRBD2. Germline V gives CDR1 GTSNPN, CDR2 SVGIG (reference sequence). J was trimmed by 7 bases and V by 0 bases; bases with no gene match: 2. This CDR3 contains 13 residues. DNA of the CDR3: TGTGCCTGGAGTGTGCGGGGGAGCGGGGAGCTGTTTTTT. This codes for CAWSVRGSGELFF.

Remarks on this clone: The junction does not match germline at one end; this may be a read error. This chain joins TRBV7-2 and TRBJ2-4; D is possibly TRBD1 or TRBD2 (5 bases each). Germline assignment: CDR1 SGHTA and CDR2 FQGNSA. This CDR3 is built from 13 residues. The CDR3, as DNA: TGTGCCAGCAGCTTGGGACGGCAGGACGGACTTACGTTC. Translation gives CASSLGRQDGLTF. The whole variable domain, filled in from reference TRBV7-2 and TRBJ2-4, reads GAGVSQSPSNKVTEKGKDVELRCDPISGHTALYWYRQSLGQGLEFLIYFQGNSAPDKSGLPSDRFSAERTGGSVSTLTIQRTQQEDSAVYLCASSLGRQDGLTFGAGTRLSVL.

The chain is built from TRBV5-6 and TRBJ2-5; perhaps TRBD2 as D (6 bases). CDR1 is SGHDT, CDR2 YYEEEE, per germline. V lost 1 base and J lost 3, with 13 bases in between. The CDR3 has 15 amino acids. The CDR3 coding sequence is TGTGCCAGCAGCTTGAAGTGGCGGGGAAAAGAGACCCAGTACTTC. Translating gives CASSLKWRGKETQYF.

The genes are TRBV4-1 and TRBJ2-7; 7 nucleotides agree with TRBD1. The CDR3 is 15 amino acids. Germline V lookup: CDR1 MGHRA, CDR2 YSYEKL. The V gene end was trimmed by 0 bases and the J gene end by 3 bases; junction bases not matched to a gene: 5. The CDR3 bases are TGCGCCAGCAGCCAAGAAGGGGGCGAAATCTACGAGCAGTACTTC. Translation: CASSQEGGEIYEQYF.

The rearrangement uses TRBV7-2 and TRBJ2-2; 7 bases map to TRBD1. Losses at the gene ends were 5 bases for V and 6 bases for J; bases not matched to a gene: 9. The CDR3 runs to 15 residues. Germline CDR1 and CDR2: SGHTA and FQGNSA. The CDR3 DNA is TGTGCCAGCAGCCGCGACAGGGCTGGGGCCGGGGAGCTGTTTTTT. Protein product: CASSRDRAGAGELFF.

The chain employs TRBV28 and TRBJ2-3; D gene uncertain. The V gene's germline CDR1 is MDHEN and CDR2 SYDVKM. V was cut by 2 bases and J by 2 bases, with 2 bases left in between. The CDR3 is made up of 12 amino acids. CDR3 bases: TGTGCCAGCAGTTTACCCACAGATACGCAGTATTTT. Translating it yields CASSLPTDTQYF.

This clone was seen more than once but under ten times. This chain uses TRBV4-1 with TRBJ2-1; 12 positions match TRBD2. The germline V gene has CDR1 MGHRA and CDR2 YSYEKL. The CDR3 runs to 19 residues. J was trimmed by 1 base and V by 1 base; bases with no gene match: 8. In DNA, the CDR3 is TGCGCCAGCAGCCAAGGAGGACTAGCGGGGATTCGTTCCTACAATGAGCAGTTCTTC. Amino acid sequence: CASSQGGLAGIRSYNEQFF.

CDR3 nucleotide sequence: TGTGCCAGCAGCGCCCAGCGTGGACAGGGGTACAATGAGCAGTTCTTC. Its translation is CASSAQRGQGYNEQFF. The rearrangement joins TRBV9 to TRBJ2-1; 9 bases align to TRBD1. The germline gives CDR1 SGDLS, CDR2 YYNGEE. The length of the CDR3 is 16 residues. The junction had 8 bases not matched to a gene; V was cut back by 3 bases and J by 4 bases.

The V gene is TRBV6-6, the J gene TRBJ2-2; D gene uncertain. Germline V gene data show CDR1 as MNHNY and CDR2 as SVGAGI (reference sequence). V gave up 0 bases and J gave up 4 bases, with 12 bases separating them. The CDR3 covers 16 residues. CDR3 amino acids: CASSYSPVRFTGELFF. CDR3 DNA: TGTGCCAGCAGTTACTCACCGGTCAGATTCACCGGGGAGCTGTTTTTT.

The rearrangement uses TRBV7-9 and TRBJ1-1; D perhaps matches TRBD1 (5 bases). The CDR3 has 14 residues. Germline V CDR1 and CDR2: SEHNR, FQNEAQ (reference sequence). Trimming took 8 bases from V and 11 from J, leaving 24 bases between them. CDR3 loop: CASGPTGRGVLAFF. CDR3 sequence (DNA): TGTGCCAGCGGTCCAACGGGGAGGGGTGTGTTGGCTTTCTTT.

A single count supports this clone. The V call is TRBV15, the J call TRBJ1-6; 10 bases are shared with TRBD1. Per the germline V gene, CDR1 is LNHNV and CDR2 is YYDKDF (reference sequence). The trim removed 0 bases at V and 7 bases at J, leaving 3 bases unmatched. The CDR3 is made up of 16 amino acids. The CDR3 sequence is CATSRDRDRGNSPLHF. The CDR3 DNA follows: TGTGCCACCAGCAGAGATAGGGACAGGGGCAATTCACCCCTCCACTTT.

The chain uses TRBV11-3 and TRBJ2-2; a weak D match, TRBD1 (5 bases). The CDR3 has 12 amino acids. Deletions cut 3 bases from V and 10 bases from J, with 9 bases between. Germline-derived CDR1 and CDR2 are SGHNT and YENEEA. CDR3 region: CASSLVGEELFF. For the CDR3, the DNA is TGTGCCAGCAGCTTGGTAGGGGAGGAGCTGTTTTTT. The full variable domain, completed using reference TRBV11-3 and TRBJ2-2, is EAGVVQSPRYKIIEKKQPVAFWCNPISGHNTLYWYLQNLGQGPELLIRYENEEAVDDSQLPKDRFSAERLKGVDSTLKIQPAELGDSAVYLCASSLVGEELFFGEGSRLTVL.

The chain couples TRBV7-2 to TRBJ2-6; no firm D call. The CDR3 spans 15 residues. CDR1 is SGHTA and CDR2 is FQGNSA in the germline V gene. V was pared by 1 base and J by 0 bases, with 4 bases between. The DNA for the CDR3 is TGTGCCAGCAGCTTAGTGAACTCTGGGGCCAACGTCCTGACTTTC. This codes for CASSLVNSGANVLTF.

The V call is TRBV29-1, the J call TRBJ1-1, with D unclear. There are 12 residues in the CDR3. With 7 bases removed from V and 5 bases from J, the gap between germline ends came to 14 bases. Per the germline V gene, CDR1 is SQVTM and CDR2 is ANQGSEA. The DNA of the CDR3 is TGCAGCGCCCGGGCCCAAGTTACTGAAGCTTTCTTT. It yields the protein CSARAQVTEAFF.

The chain recombines TRBV18 with TRBJ1-5; 8 bases match TRBD1. From germline, CDR1 is KGHSH and CDR2 LQKENI. Losses at the gene ends were 5 bases for V and 6 bases for J; bases not matched to a gene: 9. The CDR3 has 15 residues. The CDR3, as DNA: TGTGCCAGCTCAAATAACAGGGGGTCGGGTCAGCCCCAGCATTTT. Translated: CASSNNRGSGQPQHF.

V gene TRBV11-2 combines with J gene TRBJ1-1; D is unresolved. The germline gives CDR1 SGHAT, CDR2 FQNNGV. CDR3 length: 13 amino acids. The V gene lost 2 bases and the J gene lost 5 bases, with 9 bases spanning the gap. The CDR3 sequence is CASSLNGRTEAFF. The CDR3 DNA reads TGTGCCAGCAGCTTAAACGGAAGAACTGAAGCTTTCTTT.

V usage is TRBV6-5 and J usage is TRBJ1-2; 10 bases agree with TRBD1. Germline V gives CDR1 MNHEY, CDR2 SVGAGI. J gave up 4 bases and V 4 bases, and 6 bases lay outside the gene matches. The CDR3 covers 15 residues. This chain's CDR3 is CASSSMGQGTYGYTF. The CDR3 DNA reads as TGTGCCAGCAGTTCCATGGGACAGGGGACCTATGGCTACACCTTC.

This sequence joins TRBV28 and TRBJ1-2, with D possibly being TRBD1 (5 bases). The germline gives CDR1 MDHEN, CDR2 SYDVKM. Trimming removed 4 bases at V and 8 bases at J, with 20 bases between. CDR3 size: 15 residues. The CDR3 sequence is CASSSPGWGSWGYTF. CDR3 in DNA: TGTGCCAGCAGTTCTCCCGGGTGGGGGTCGTGGGGCTACACCTTC.

The rearrangement uses TRBV6-1 and TRBJ2-1; 14 bases are a match to TRBD2. CDR3 length: 15 amino acids. CDR1 MNHNS and CDR2 SASEGT come from the germline V gene. V lost 4 bases and J lost 7; bases outside the gene matches: 3. The CDR3 DNA sequence: TGTGCCAGCAGTGGACTAGCGGGGGGGCGTAATGAGCAGTTCTTC. Translating gives CASSGLAGGRNEQFF.

The chain employs TRBV19 and TRBJ1-5; D unclear. The CDR3 covers 16 residues. Germline CDR1 LNHDA, CDR2 SQIVND (reference sequence). The germline V and J ends were trimmed by 7 bases and 6 bases, with 22 bases remaining between them. Written as DNA, the CDR3 is TGTGCCAGTACGTTTAGACTCGAGGAGGTGGGTCAGCCCCAGCATTTT. Translation: CASTFRLEEVGQPQHF.